This TCR beta chain is from a study of T cells after yellow fever vaccination. MiXCR was run by TCRdb on the 5' RACE reads, yielding one entry per CDR3 protein. The profile covers about 220,000 distinct CDR3 sequences, with 5.5% to 8.5% appearing a single time and more than 1% taken by the ten largest. Germline V gene sequence: CDR1 LNHDA, CDR2 SQIVND (reference sequence). This CDR3 spans 14 amino acids. V lost 6 bases and J lost 1, with 9 bases in between. Material: CD4+ T cells sorted from PBMCs, obtained on the day of the yellow fever booster vaccination. This clonotype originated in a man aged 25 to 40 who received the YFV17D yellow fever vaccine. The chain links TRBV19 to TRBJ2-2; D is unresolved. CDR3 region: CASRPFKNTGELFF. CDR3 in DNA: TGTGCCAGTAGGCCATTCAAGAACACCGGGGAGCTGTTTTTT.